These 32 T cell receptor beta chains were sequenced from one sample in a study of OX40 agonist ivuxolimab in advanced cancers. Measured with immunoSEQ multiplex PCR; TCRdb has only the in-frame clones, and not every one. In the table there are 35,000 to 55,000 clones, about 90% of which are singletons. The sample here was CD4+ or CD8+ T cells sorted from blood, taken in a trial of the OX40 agonist ivuxolimab. The receptors stem from an adult with an advanced solid tumor such as melanoma, head and neck, liver or kidney cancer.

In this sample, this clone turned up once. J is TRBJ1-4 and V is TRBV5-1, with a weak D call TRBD1 (6 bases). The length of the CDR3 is 16 residues. Germline V gene sequence: CDR1 SGHRS, CDR2 YFSETQ. V was shortened by 0 bases and J by 5 bases, with 14 bases between the two germline ends. The CDR3 DNA sequence: TGCGCCAGCAGCTTGGCCCTAGGGGGGATGAATGAAAAACTGTTTTTT. Amino acids: CASSLALGGMNEKLFF.

In nucleotides, the CDR3 is TGTGCCAGTAGTACGACAGGACATACGCAGTATTTT. Protein sequence: CASSTTGHTQYF. This chain connects TRBV19 to TRBJ2-3, with TRBD1 as a possible D gene (6 bases). The CDR3 totals 12 residues. Trimming took 4 bases from V and 7 from J, leaving 9 bases between them. Germline V gene data show CDR1 as LNHDA and CDR2 as SQIVND (reference sequence).

This chain links TRBV7-2 with TRBJ2-7; unclear D gene. V lost 3 bases and J lost 0, with 6 bases in between. This CDR3 has 13 amino acids. CDR1 and CDR2 (germline): SGHTA, FQGNSA. CDR3 region: CASSFAYSYEQYF. Here the CDR3 DNA reads TGTGCCAGCAGCTTCGCCTACTCCTACGAGCAGTACTTC.

The count of this clone is one. The chain recombines TRBV7-2 with TRBJ2-1; TRBD2 matches at 8 bases. Trimming removed 1 base from V and 1 base from J; junction bases left unmatched: 3. The CDR3 loop spans 16 amino acids. Germline V gives CDR1 SGHTA, CDR2 FQGNSA. The CDR3 reads CASSLEAGVSYNEQFF. CDR3 DNA: TGTGCCAGCAGCTTAGAAGCGGGAGTATCCTACAATGAGCAGTTCTTC.

The rearrangement joins TRBV30 to TRBJ1-6; perhaps TRBD1 as D (6 bases). The V and J ends lost 5 bases and 10 bases respectively, with 15 bases between them. Germline V gene sequence: CDR1 GTSNPN, CDR2 SVGIG (reference sequence). The length of the CDR3 is 13 residues. The CDR3 sequence is CAWARTEGSPLHF. CDR3 coding DNA: TGTGCCTGGGCCCGGACAGAAGGATCACCCCTCCACTTT.

The CDR3 DNA follows: TGTGCCAGCAGCTTGGGGTATTTCGGGCGGGAGGCCGACAATGAGCAGTTCTTC. It specifies CASSLGYFGREADNEQFF. This chain uses TRBV5-6 with TRBJ2-1, with 8 bases that match TRBD2. This CDR3 has 18 amino acids. The germline V gene has CDR1 SGHDT and CDR2 YYEEEE. The J segment lost 5 bases and the V segment lost 0 bases, leaving 13 bases of the junction unmatched. Full variable domain (missing parts from reference TRBV5-6 and TRBJ2-1): DAGVTQSPTHLIKTRGQQVTLRCSPKSGHDTVSWYQQALGQGPQFIFQYYEEEERQRGNFPDRFSGHQFPNYSSELNVNALLLGDSALYLCASSLGYFGREADNEQFFGPGTRLTVL.

The chain carries TRBV5-1 and TRBJ2-7; 8 bases agree with TRBD1. The CDR3 loop spans 15 amino acids. Germline trimming cut 1 base from V and 2 bases from J; bases unmatched to any gene: 5. Germline loops: CDR1 SGHRS, CDR2 YFSETQ. The CDR3 region is CASSLRQGATYEQYF. CDR3 sequence (DNA): TGCGCCAGCAGCTTGCGTCAGGGGGCAACCTACGAGCAGTACTTC. Using reference TRBV5-1 and TRBJ2-7 for the parts outside the CDR3, the full variable domain is KAGVTQTPRYLIKTRGQQVTLSCSPISGHRSVSWYQQTPGQGLQFLFEYFSETQRNKGNFPGRFSGRQFSNSRSEMNVSTLELGDSALYLCASSLRQGATYEQYFGPGTRLTVT.

This chain links TRBV5-3 with TRBJ2-7, with D maybe TRBD2 (6 bases). TRBV5-3 is assigned to the ORF class and has an uncertain function. The CDR3 totals 13 residues. Between the trimmed V and J ends, which lost 2 bases and 5 bases, there was a span of 11 bases. CDR3 region: CARSFGGVNEQYF. CDR3 sequence (DNA): TGTGCCAGAAGCTTTGGCGGGGTCAACGAGCAGTACTTC.

This clone appeared a few times. The chain has TRBV10-3 and TRBJ1-5; D call uncertain. V lost 0 bases and J 10 bases, leaving 10 bases between the germline ends. The length of the CDR3 is 13 residues. Germline V CDR1 and CDR2: ENHRY, SYGVKD. CDR3 bases: TGTGCCATCAGTGAGTCGGCAGCGGTACCCCAGCATTTT. The encoded protein is CAISESAAVPQHF.

About this clone itself: Other DNA sequences in this sample translate to the same CDR3. The chain combines TRBV18 with TRBJ2-3, with D hard to call. Germline assignment: CDR1 KGHSH and CDR2 LQKENI. CDR3 length: 12 residues. V lost 3 bases and J lost 6, with 7 bases in between. The CDR3, as DNA: TGTGCCAGCTCACCCCAGGCTGATACGCAGTATTTT. It encodes CASSPQADTQYF. Variable domain in full (rest from reference TRBV18 and TRBJ2-3): NAGVMQNPRHLVRRRGQEARLRCSPMKGHSHVYWYRQLPEEGLKFMVYLQKENIIDESGMPKERFSAEFPKEGPSILRIQQVVRGDSAAYFCASSPQADTQYFGPGTRLTVL.

The J gene is TRBJ1-2, the V gene TRBV28, with a tentative D call TRBD1 (5 bases). The ends were cut back, 8 bases at V and 4 bases at J, with 17 bases in the middle. CDR1 and CDR2 from the germline V gene are MDHEN and SYDVKM. There are 14 residues in the CDR3. Here the CDR3 DNA reads TGTGCCAGCCTAACCGGGGCGGCCCGCTATGGCTACACCTTC. It specifies CASLTGAARYGYTF.

This clone was counted a single time. The V and J genes are TRBV10-3 and TRBJ2-2; 9 bases agree with TRBD1. CDR3 length: 17 residues. V shed 2 bases and J 2 bases; nucleotides not matched to a gene: 6. Germline-derived CDR1 and CDR2 are ENHRY and SYGVKD. The CDR3 DNA reads as TGTGCCATCAGTGAGGGGGGGACAGGGACCAACACCGGGGAGCTGTTTTTT. Its protein product is CAISEGGTGTNTGELFF.

The chain has TRBV27 and TRBJ2-7; TRBD1 matches at 7 bases. This CDR3 is built from 14 residues. V shed 11 bases, J shed 4 bases, and the junction held 14 bases outside the gene matches. Germline V gene data show CDR1 as MNHEY and CDR2 as SMNVEV (reference sequence). CDR3 sequence (DNA): TGTGCCTGCCAAACGAGGGACAGACCGTACGAGCAGTACTTC. This encodes CACQTRDRPYEQYF.

The chain links TRBV4-1 to TRBJ2-2; 7 bases fit TRBD2. Per germline, CDR1 MGHRA and CDR2 YSYEKL. V trimming: 1 base; J trimming: 2 bases; junction bases outside the gene matches: 4. This CDR3 has 16 amino acids. The CDR3 spells CASSQVGGSNTGELFF. CDR3 nucleotides: TGCGCCAGCAGCCAAGTAGGCGGGAGCAACACCGGGGAGCTGTTTTTT.

V is TRBV4-1 and J is TRBJ2-1; D uncertain. V gave up 1 base and J gave up 10 bases, with 11 bases separating them. Germline V gene lookup returns CDR1 MGHRA and CDR2 YSYEKL. The CDR3 loop spans 13 amino acids. The CDR3 DNA reads TGCGCCAGCAGCCAAGTCCGGCCCACGGAGCAGTTCTTC. It specifies CASSQVRPTEQFF.

The rearrangement links TRBV28 to TRBJ2-3; TRBD2 matches at 11 bases. The CDR3 extends over 17 amino acids. Unmatched junction bases numbered 5, after V lost 2 bases and J lost 1 base. CDR1 is MDHEN and CDR2 is SYDVKM in the germline V gene. The CDR3 protein is CASSLGQLAGGTDTQYF. The CDR3 DNA reads as TGTGCCAGCAGTTTAGGCCAACTAGCGGGGGGCACAGATACGCAGTATTTT.

This chain connects TRBV11-3 to TRBJ2-1; D is unresolved. CDR1 and CDR2 (germline): SGHNT, YENEEA. Trimming removed 5 bases from V and 5 bases from J, with 4 bases in between. This CDR3 has 11 residues. The CDR3 sequence: CASSTNNEQFF. In DNA form, the CDR3 reads TGTGCCAGCAGCACTAACAATGAGCAGTTCTTC.

In this sample, this clone turned up once. The genes are TRBV4-2 and TRBJ1-4; 9 bases map to TRBD1. The CDR3 loop spans 15 amino acids. The junction had 5 bases not matched to a gene; V was cut back by 3 bases and J by 6 bases. Germline V CDR1 and CDR2: LGHNA, YNFKEQ. CDR3 nucleotide sequence: TGTGCCAGCAGCCAGGGGGACAGGGACCATGAAAAACTGTTTTTT. This codes for CASSQGDRDHEKLFF.

The chain employs TRBV29-1 and TRBJ2-1; D ambiguous. V shed 4 bases and J shed 9 bases, with 25 bases lying between them. Germline loops: CDR1 SQVTM, CDR2 ANQGSEA. The CDR3 spans 16 residues. The CDR3 nucleotides are TGCAGCGTTGCTCCGGCCGACCCGGTATACAATCGTGAGCAGTTCTTC. This sequence encodes CSVAPADPVYNREQFF.

This clone occurred a few times. V usage is TRBV15 and J usage is TRBJ1-1, with 7 bases that match TRBD1. The ends lost 9 bases at V and 2 bases at J; junction bases unmatched: 6. Germline V gene data show CDR1 as LNHNV and CDR2 as YYDKDF (reference sequence). The CDR3 runs 13 residues. CDR3 bases: TGTGCCACAGCCGGACAGGCAAACACTGAAGCTTTCTTT. Translating gives CATAGQANTEAFF. Looking up the rest from reference TRBV15 and TRBJ1-1 gives the full variable domain: DAMVIQNPRYQVTQFGKPVTLSCSQTLNHNVMYWYQQKSSQAPKLLFHYYDKDFNNEADTPDNFQSRRPNTSFCFLDIRSPGLGDTAMYLCATAGQANTEAFFGQGTRLTVV.

This clone showed up just once. The V call is TRBV28, the J call TRBJ2-7, with 13 bases that match TRBD2. The J segment lost 6 bases and the V segment lost 5 bases, leaving 10 bases of the junction unmatched. The CDR3 is 16 amino acids. Germline-derived CDR1 and CDR2 are MDHEN and SYDVKM. The CDR3 DNA follows: TGTGCCAGCAGTCCCCCCGGACTAGCGGGAGTCCGCGAGCAGTACTTC. It encodes CASSPPGLAGVREQYF.

V and J are TRBV5-1 and TRBJ2-3; the D gene is possibly TRBD2 (5 bases). In germline, CDR1 is SGHRS, CDR2 YFSETQ. The length of the CDR3 is 15 residues. The V and J ends lost 0 bases and 2 bases respectively, with 10 bases between them. The CDR3 nucleotides are TGCGCCAGCAGCTTGGATAGCGCAAACACAGATACGCAGTATTTT. It is translated as CASSLDSANTDTQYF. Complete variable domain (other parts from reference TRBV5-1 and TRBJ2-3): KAGVTQTPRYLIKTRGQQVTLSCSPISGHRSVSWYQQTPGQGLQFLFEYFSETQRNKGNFPGRFSGRQFSNSRSEMNVSTLELGDSALYLCASSLDSANTDTQYFGPGTRLTVL.

This chain connects TRBV7-3 to TRBJ2-2; 8 bases agree with TRBD2. The CDR3 consists of 15 residues. Trimming removed 2 bases from V and 7 bases from J; junction bases left unmatched: 6. In germline, CDR1 is SGHTA, CDR2 FQGTGA. The CDR3 DNA reads TGTGCCAGCAGCTTAGGGCGAGCGGGAGTCGGGGAGCTGTTTTTT. Its protein product is CASSLGRAGVGELFF.

V gene TRBV4-1 combines with J gene TRBJ1-1; D remains unclear. The V gene's germline CDR1 is MGHRA and CDR2 YSYEKL. The V end lost 8 bases, the J end lost 0 bases, and 13 bases lay between the germline ends. The CDR3 has 14 residues. CDR3 in amino acids: CASRNRALNTEAFF. Written as DNA, the CDR3 is TGCGCCAGCCGTAACAGAGCTTTGAACACTGAAGCTTTCTTT.

This clone was found once. The chain combines TRBV19 with TRBJ2-7, with a possible D match to TRBD1 (5 bases). Germline CDR1 and CDR2: LNHDA and SQIVND (reference sequence). V was shortened by 3 bases and J by 3 bases, with 9 bases between the two germline ends. The CDR3 runs to 13 residues. CDR3 nucleotide sequence: TGTGCCAGTAGTATCGCACAGGACTACGAGCAGTACTTC. It encodes CASSIAQDYEQYF.

The gene calls are TRBV5-6 and TRBJ2-2; D is possibly TRBD1 (6 bases). The CDR3 has 18 amino acids. Per germline, CDR1 SGHDT and CDR2 YYEEEE. Trimming left V 0 bases short and J 3 bases short, with 18 bases between. Here the CDR3 reads CASSLVDFPGDDTGELFF. The CDR3, as DNA: TGTGCCAGCAGCTTGGTGGATTTCCCAGGGGACGACACCGGGGAGCTGTTTTTT. Complete variable domain (other parts from reference TRBV5-6 and TRBJ2-2): DAGVTQSPTHLIKTRGQQVTLRCSPKSGHDTVSWYQQALGQGPQFIFQYYEEEERQRGNFPDRFSGHQFPNYSSELNVNALLLGDSALYLCASSLVDFPGDDTGELFFGEGSRLTVL.

The chain carries TRBV15 and TRBJ2-5, with 8 bases identical to TRBD2. Germline loops: CDR1 LNHNV, CDR2 YYDKDF (reference sequence). This CDR3 contains 16 residues. J was trimmed by 1 base and V by 1 base; bases with no gene match: 5. The CDR3 loop is CATSRGGLAGQETQYF. CDR3 in DNA: TGTGCCACCAGCAGAGGAGGGCTAGCGGGCCAAGAGACCCAGTACTTC. Full variable domain (rest looked up from reference TRBV15 and TRBJ2-5): DAMVIQNPRYQVTQFGKPVTLSCSQTLNHNVMYWYQQKSSQAPKLLFHYYDKDFNNEADTPDNFQSRRPNTSFCFLDIRSPGLGDTAMYLCATSRGGLAGQETQYFGPGTRLLVL.

V is TRBV5-1 and J is TRBJ1-2, with 9 bases identical to TRBD1. The CDR3 contains 14 residues. Per the germline V gene, CDR1 is SGHRS and CDR2 is YFSETQ. V dropped 4 bases and J dropped 8; count of bases not matched to a gene: 9. CDR3: CASSRDRVAGGYTF. CDR3 sequence (DNA): TGCGCCAGCAGCCGGGACAGGGTAGCGGGAGGCTACACCTTC.

The chain has TRBV18 and TRBJ2-5; D is possibly TRBD2 (6 bases). This CDR3 contains 14 residues. The germline CDR1 and CDR2 sequences are KGHSH and LQKENI. Trimming left V 1 base short and J 7 bases short, with 13 bases between. The CDR3 bases are TGTGCCAGCTCACCACTGGAGGGAGTAGGGACCCAGTACTTC. Its translation is CASSPLEGVGTQYF.

The rearrangement links TRBV6-5 to TRBJ2-7, with D perhaps matching TRBD2 (5 bases). Germline V gene sequence: CDR1 MNHEY, CDR2 SVGAGI. This CDR3 is 15 amino acids long. V lost 0 bases, J lost 2 bases, and 11 bases lay in between. The CDR3 DNA reads TGTGCCAGCAGTTACTCCTCCAGCGGCCCCTACGAGCAGTACTTC. It encodes CASSYSSSGPYEQYF.

This chain joins TRBV9 and TRBJ2-3; 8 bases agree with TRBD1. Trimming cost V 0 bases and J 5 bases; bases outside gene matches: 8. This CDR3 spans 16 amino acids. Germline assignment: CDR1 SGDLS and CDR2 YYNGEE. CDR3 sequence (DNA): TGTGCCAGCAGCGTAGGGCCAGGGGGCTGGGGAGATACGCAGTATTTT. Protein sequence: CASSVGPGGWGDTQYF. The variable domain in full, completed from reference TRBV9 and TRBJ2-3, reads DSGVTQTPKHLITATGQRVTLRCSPRSGDLSVYWYQQSLDQGLQFLIQYYNGEERAKGNILERFSAQQFPDLHSELNLSSLELGDSALYFCASSVGPGGWGDTQYFGPGTRLTVL.

A single count supports this clone. The J gene is TRBJ2-1, the V gene TRBV28, with a tentative D call TRBD1 (6 bases). The CDR3 contains 12 residues. Germline CDR1 MDHEN, CDR2 SYDVKM. V lost 6 bases to trimming and J lost 9 bases, with 12 bases between them. The CDR3 coding sequence is TGTGCCAGCAGACAGGGTAAGGGTGAGCAGTTCTTC. This encodes CASRQGKGEQFF.